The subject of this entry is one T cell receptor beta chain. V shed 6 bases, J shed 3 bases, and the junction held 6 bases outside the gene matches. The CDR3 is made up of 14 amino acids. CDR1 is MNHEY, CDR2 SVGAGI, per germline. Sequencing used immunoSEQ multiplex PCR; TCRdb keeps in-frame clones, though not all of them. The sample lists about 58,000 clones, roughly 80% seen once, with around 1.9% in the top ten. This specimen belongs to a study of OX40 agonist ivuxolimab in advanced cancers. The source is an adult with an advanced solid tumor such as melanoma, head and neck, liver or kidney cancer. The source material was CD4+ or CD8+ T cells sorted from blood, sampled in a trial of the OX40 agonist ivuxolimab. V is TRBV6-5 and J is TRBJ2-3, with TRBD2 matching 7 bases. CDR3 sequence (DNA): TGTGCCAGCAGACTAGCGACGAGGACAGATACGCAGTATTTT. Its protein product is CASRLATRTDTQYF.